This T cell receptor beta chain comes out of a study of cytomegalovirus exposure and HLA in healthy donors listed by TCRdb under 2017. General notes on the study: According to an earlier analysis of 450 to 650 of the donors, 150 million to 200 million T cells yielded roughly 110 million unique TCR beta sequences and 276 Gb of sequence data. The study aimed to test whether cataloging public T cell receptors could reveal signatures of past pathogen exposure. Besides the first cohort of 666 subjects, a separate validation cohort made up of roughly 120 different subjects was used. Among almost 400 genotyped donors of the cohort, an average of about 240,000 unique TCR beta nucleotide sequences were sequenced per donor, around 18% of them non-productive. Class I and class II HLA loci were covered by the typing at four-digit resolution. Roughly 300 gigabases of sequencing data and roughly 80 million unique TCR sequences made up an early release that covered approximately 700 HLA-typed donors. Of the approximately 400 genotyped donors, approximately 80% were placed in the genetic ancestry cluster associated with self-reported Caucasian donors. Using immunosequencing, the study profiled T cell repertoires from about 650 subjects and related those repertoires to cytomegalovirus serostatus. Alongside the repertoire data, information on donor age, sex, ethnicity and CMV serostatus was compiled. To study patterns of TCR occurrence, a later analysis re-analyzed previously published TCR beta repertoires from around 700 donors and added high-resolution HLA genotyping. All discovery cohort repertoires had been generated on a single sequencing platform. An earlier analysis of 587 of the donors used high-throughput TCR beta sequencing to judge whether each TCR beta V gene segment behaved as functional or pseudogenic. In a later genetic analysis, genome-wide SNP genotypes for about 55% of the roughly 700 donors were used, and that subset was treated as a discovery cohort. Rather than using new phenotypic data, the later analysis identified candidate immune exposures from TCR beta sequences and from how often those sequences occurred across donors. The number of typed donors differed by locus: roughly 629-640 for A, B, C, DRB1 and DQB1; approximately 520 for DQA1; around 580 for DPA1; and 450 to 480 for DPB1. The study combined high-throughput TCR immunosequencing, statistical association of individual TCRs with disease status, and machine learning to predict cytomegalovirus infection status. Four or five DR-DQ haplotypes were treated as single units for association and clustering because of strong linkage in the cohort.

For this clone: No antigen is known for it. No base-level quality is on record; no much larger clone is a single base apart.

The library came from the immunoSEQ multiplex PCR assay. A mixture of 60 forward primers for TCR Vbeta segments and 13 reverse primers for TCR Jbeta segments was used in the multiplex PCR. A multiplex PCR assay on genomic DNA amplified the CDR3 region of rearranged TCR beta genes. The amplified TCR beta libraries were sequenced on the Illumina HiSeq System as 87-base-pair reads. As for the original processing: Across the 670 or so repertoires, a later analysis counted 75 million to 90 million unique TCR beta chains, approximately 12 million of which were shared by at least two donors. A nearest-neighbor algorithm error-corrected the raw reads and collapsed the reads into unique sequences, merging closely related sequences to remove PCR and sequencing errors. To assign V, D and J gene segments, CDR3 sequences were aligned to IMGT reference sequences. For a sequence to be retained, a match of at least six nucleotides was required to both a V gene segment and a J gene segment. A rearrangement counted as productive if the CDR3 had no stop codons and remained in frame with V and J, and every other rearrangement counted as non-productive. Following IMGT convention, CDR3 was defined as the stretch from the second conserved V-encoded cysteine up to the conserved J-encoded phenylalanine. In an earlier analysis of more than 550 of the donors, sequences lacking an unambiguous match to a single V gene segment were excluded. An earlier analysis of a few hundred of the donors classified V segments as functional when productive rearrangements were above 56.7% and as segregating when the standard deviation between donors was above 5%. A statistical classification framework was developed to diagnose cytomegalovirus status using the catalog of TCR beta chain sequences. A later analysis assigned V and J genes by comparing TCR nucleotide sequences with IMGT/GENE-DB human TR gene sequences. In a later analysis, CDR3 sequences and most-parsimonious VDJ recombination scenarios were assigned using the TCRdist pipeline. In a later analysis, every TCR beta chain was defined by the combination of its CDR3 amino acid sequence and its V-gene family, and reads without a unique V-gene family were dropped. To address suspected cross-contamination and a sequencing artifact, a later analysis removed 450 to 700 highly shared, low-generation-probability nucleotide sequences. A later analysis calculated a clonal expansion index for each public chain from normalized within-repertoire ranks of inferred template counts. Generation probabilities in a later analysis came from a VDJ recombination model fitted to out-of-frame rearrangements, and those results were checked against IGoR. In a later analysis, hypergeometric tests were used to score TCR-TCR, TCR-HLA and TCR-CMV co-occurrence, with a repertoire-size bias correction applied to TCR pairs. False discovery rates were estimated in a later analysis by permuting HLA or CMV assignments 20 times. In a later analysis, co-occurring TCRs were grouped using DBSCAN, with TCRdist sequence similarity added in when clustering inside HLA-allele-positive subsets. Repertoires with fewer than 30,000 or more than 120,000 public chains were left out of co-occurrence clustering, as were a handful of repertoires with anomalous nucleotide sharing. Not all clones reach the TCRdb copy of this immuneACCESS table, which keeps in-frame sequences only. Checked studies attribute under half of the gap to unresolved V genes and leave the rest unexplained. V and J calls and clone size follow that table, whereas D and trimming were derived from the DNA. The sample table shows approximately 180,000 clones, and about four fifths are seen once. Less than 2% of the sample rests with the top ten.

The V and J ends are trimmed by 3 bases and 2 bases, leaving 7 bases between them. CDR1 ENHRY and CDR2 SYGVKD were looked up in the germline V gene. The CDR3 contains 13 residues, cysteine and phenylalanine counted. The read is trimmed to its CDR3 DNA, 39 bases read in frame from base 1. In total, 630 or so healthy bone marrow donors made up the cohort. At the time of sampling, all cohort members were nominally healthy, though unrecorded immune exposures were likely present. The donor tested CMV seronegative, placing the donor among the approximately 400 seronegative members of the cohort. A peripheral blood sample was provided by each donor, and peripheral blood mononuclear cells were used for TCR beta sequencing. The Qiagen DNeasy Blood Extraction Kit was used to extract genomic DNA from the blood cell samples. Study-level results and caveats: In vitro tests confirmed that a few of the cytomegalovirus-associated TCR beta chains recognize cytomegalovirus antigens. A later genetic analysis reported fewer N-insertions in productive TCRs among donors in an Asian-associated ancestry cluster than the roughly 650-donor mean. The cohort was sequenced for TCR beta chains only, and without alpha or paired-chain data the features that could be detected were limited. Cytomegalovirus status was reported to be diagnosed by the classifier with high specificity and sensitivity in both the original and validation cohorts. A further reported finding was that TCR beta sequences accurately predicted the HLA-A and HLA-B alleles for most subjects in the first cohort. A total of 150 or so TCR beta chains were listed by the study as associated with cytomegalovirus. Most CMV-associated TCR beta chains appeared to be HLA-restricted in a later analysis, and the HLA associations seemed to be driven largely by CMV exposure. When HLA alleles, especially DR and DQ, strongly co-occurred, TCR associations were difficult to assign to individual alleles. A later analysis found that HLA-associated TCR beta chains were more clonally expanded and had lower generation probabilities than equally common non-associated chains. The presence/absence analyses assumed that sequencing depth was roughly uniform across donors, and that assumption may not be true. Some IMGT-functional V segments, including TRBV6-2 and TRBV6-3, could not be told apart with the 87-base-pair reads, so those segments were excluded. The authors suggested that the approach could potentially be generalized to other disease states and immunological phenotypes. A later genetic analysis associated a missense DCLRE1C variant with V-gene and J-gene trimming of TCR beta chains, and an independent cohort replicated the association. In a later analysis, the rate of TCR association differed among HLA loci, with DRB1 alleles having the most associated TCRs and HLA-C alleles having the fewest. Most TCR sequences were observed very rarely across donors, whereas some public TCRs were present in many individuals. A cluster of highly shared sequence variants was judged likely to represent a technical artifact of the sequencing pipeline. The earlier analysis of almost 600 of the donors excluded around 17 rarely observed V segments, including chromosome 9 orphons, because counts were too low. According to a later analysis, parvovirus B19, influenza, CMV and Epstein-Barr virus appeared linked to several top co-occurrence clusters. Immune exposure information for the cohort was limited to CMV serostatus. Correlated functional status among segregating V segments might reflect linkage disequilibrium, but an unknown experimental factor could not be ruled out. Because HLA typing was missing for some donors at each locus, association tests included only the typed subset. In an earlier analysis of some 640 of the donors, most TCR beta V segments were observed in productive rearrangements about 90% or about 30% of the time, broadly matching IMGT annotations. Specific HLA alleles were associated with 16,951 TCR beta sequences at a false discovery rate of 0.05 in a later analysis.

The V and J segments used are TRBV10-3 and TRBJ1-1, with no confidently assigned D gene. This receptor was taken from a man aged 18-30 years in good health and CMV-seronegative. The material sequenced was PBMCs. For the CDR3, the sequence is CAISEELNTEAFF. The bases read TGTGCCATCAGTGAAGAGTTAAACACTGAAGCTTTCTTT.